This TCR beta chain was captured by sequencing in a study of technical replicates of blood from a few donors. The data were produced by immunoSEQ multiplex PCR, yet TCRdb's version contains in-frame clones alone and is incomplete. Counted here are fewer than 70,000 clones, 75% to 90% occurring once; the ten biggest clones make up roughly 5.1%. Only a few counts were recorded for this clone. The sequenced material came from PBMCs. This clonotype originated in a human donor in good health. Some clones in this sample may be carry-over from other donors' samples.

CDR3 sequence reads: CASRAGTGSNSNQPQHF. The DNA for the CDR3 is TGCGCCAGCCGGGCCGGGACAGGGAGTAATAGCAATCAGCCCCAGCATTTT. The J gene is TRBJ1-5, the V gene TRBV4-1, with TRBD1 identical over 9 bases. Germline CDR1 and CDR2: MGHRA and YSYEKL. J lost 0 bases, V lost 8 bases, and 11 bases had no gene match. CDR3 length: 17 amino acids.